Below are 10 T cell receptor beta chains sequenced from a single sample in a study of cytomegalovirus exposure and HLA in healthy donors. PCR was performed using 60 Vbeta and 13 Jbeta primers. Data came from immunoSEQ multiplex PCR; TCRdb stores just in-frame clones and leaves some out. The sample has fewer than 110,000 clones, 60% to 80% seen once. The sequenced sample was PBMCs. These receptors were taken from a man between 18 and 29 years old in good health and CMV-seronegative.

This sequence joins TRBV5-1 and TRBJ2-7; 15 bases align to TRBD2. V was pared by 4 bases and J by 1 base, with 6 bases of the junction left unmatched. There are 17 residues in the CDR3. Germline V gives CDR1 SGHRS, CDR2 YFSETQ. The CDR3 sequence is CASSRPGTSGGSYEQYF. For the CDR3, the DNA is TGCGCCAGCAGCCGCCCCGGGACTAGCGGGGGGTCCTACGAGCAGTACTTC.

This rearrangement joins TRBV5-6 to TRBJ1-1; perhaps TRBD1 as D (6 bases). Trimming left V 6 bases short and J 8 bases short, with 17 bases between. CDR1 SGHDT and CDR2 YYEEEE come from the germline V gene. CDR3 length equals 13 residues. The CDR3 DNA reads as TGTGCCAGCACCCTGGGGGGGCGCGTAGAAGCTTTCTTT. It encodes CASTLGGRVEAFF.

This rearrangement joins TRBV5-6 to TRBJ2-1; TRBD1 might be the D (6 bases). The CDR3 is 16 residues long. Germline assignment: CDR1 SGHDT and CDR2 YYEEEE. Between the trimmed V and J ends, which lost 2 bases and 0 bases, there was a span of 12 bases. The CDR3 region is CASSFSGDGSYNEQFF. In nucleotides, the CDR3 is TGTGCCAGCAGCTTCTCAGGGGATGGCTCCTACAATGAGCAGTTCTTC.

The J gene is TRBJ1-6, the V gene TRBV6-5, with 7 bases identical to TRBD1. J lost 8 bases, V lost 2 bases, and 3 bases had no gene match. Germline V gene sequence: CDR1 MNHEY, CDR2 SVGAGI. The CDR3 runs 14 residues. As DNA, the CDR3 is TGTGCCAGCAGTTACACAGGGGAGGATTCACCCCTCCACTTT. This gives the protein CASSYTGEDSPLHF.

The chain is built from TRBV7-6 and TRBJ2-3; 9 positions match TRBD2. Germline V gene lookup returns CDR1 SGHVS and CDR2 FNYEAQ. This CDR3 has 17 amino acids. V lost 6 bases and J lost 2; bases outside the gene matches: 12. The CDR3 sequence: CASSSGSGLANTDTQYF. The CDR3 bases are TGTGCCAGCAGTTCCGGCTCGGGACTAGCAAACACAGATACGCAGTATTTT.

V gene TRBV6-5 combines with J gene TRBJ2-5; 7 bases align to TRBD1. This CDR3 region has 15 residues. Germline CDR1 reads MNHEY; CDR2 reads SVGAGI. J gave up 1 base and V 2 bases, and 4 bases lay outside the gene matches. DNA of the CDR3: TGTGCCAGCAGTTACCGGGACAGCCTCCAAGAGACCCAGTACTTC. Translating it yields CASSYRDSLQETQYF.

This clone was counted between two and nine times. J is TRBJ1-4 and V is TRBV6-1, with no clear D. The CDR3 loop spans 14 amino acids. Trimming removed 6 bases at V and 0 bases at J, with 8 bases between. Germline CDR1 MNHNS, CDR2 SASEGT. CDR3: CASRLTATNEKLFF. The DNA of the CDR3 is TGTGCCAGCAGACTCACAGCAACTAATGAAAAACTGTTTTTT.

The chain is built from TRBV29-1 and TRBJ2-3, with D maybe TRBD1 (5 bases). Trimming left V 2 bases short and J 4 bases short, with 16 bases between. Germline V gene lookup returns CDR1 SQVTM and CDR2 ANQGSEA. The CDR3 runs 15 residues. CDR3 region: CSVENVAWGADTQYF. The CDR3 DNA sequence: TGCAGCGTTGAAAATGTAGCCTGGGGCGCAGATACGCAGTATTTT.

This rearrangement joins TRBV5-1 to TRBJ1-1; a weak D match, TRBD1 (6 bases). V lost 0 bases and J lost 3, with 9 bases in between. The CDR3 is 14 residues long. Germline CDR1 and CDR2: SGHRS and YFSETQ. The CDR3, as DNA: TGCGCCAGCAGCTTGGTGGCAGGGGACACTGAAGCTTTCTTT. Its protein product is CASSLVAGDTEAFF.

The gene calls are TRBV19 and TRBJ2-5; 8 bases line up with TRBD2. The J segment lost 3 bases and the V segment lost 6 bases, leaving 15 bases of the junction unmatched. This CDR3 is 17 amino acids long. Germline V lookup: CDR1 LNHDA, CDR2 SQIVND (reference sequence). The CDR3: CASSPRDWRGEKETQYF. CDR3 in DNA: TGTGCCAGTAGCCCGAGGGACTGGCGGGGGGAGAAAGAGACCCAGTACTTC.